This record covers a single T cell receptor (beta chain). This entry belongs to a study of Tregs in tolerant kidney transplant recipients. Study-wide background: Mixed chimerism was transient after nonmyeloablative marrow transplants from related graft donors.

Profiled with immunoSEQ multiplex PCR; TCRdb holds only in-frame clones, not every one. The data contain tens of thousands of clones, roughly 98% of them seen just once; the ten biggest clones take up 0.55% to 0.6%. Germline CDR1 and CDR2: SGHTA and FQGNSA. The V and J ends lost 5 bases and 3 bases, in that order; junction bases with no gene match: 7. The CDR3 spans 14 residues. This TCR derives from a human donor who received a combined kidney and bone marrow transplant. The rearrangement links TRBV7-2 to TRBJ2-7; 7 nucleotides agree with TRBD1. The sample here was CD4+ T cells from blood, taken before the transplant. CDR3 sequence reads: CASSPRQGLYEQYF. CDR3 bases: TGTGCCAGCAGCCCGCGACAGGGTCTCTACGAGCAGTACTTC.